Listed below are T cell receptor beta chains from one sample, sequenced in a study of cytomegalovirus exposure and HLA in healthy donors. The protocol was immunoSEQ multiplex PCR, while the TCRdb copy is restricted to in-frame clones and leaves out a portion. The sample lists a few hundred thousand clones, around 83% occurring once. The sample was PBMCs. These receptors came from a woman in her fifties or sixties in good health and CMV-seropositive. The CDR3 runs from the conserved cysteine through the conserved F or W. D genes are given only for firm matches. A clone size is listed for some rows: how often the clone was seen (once, few, many), or a class if it is expanded.

abundance	v_gene	d_gene	j_gene	len	CDR3aa	CDR3nt
few	TRBV7-2	NA	TRBJ1-3	12	CASSSQGDTIYF	TGTGCCAGCAGCTCACAGGGCGACACCATATATTTT
NA	TRBV7-6	NA	TRBJ1-2	14	CASSLAVAGVGYTF	TGTGCCAGCAGCTTAGCAGTGGCGGGGGTCGGCTACACCTTC
NA	TRBV2	NA	TRBJ2-5	16	CASSEAGGGYQETQYF	TGTGCCAGCAGTGAAGCAGGGGGGGGGTACCAAGAGACCCAGTACTTC
NA	TRBV5-1	TRBD1	TRBJ2-7	15	CASSQFQGADYEQYF	TGCGCCAGCAGCCAATTCCAGGGGGCCGATTACGAGCAGTACTTC
NA	TRBV4-1	TRBD2	TRBJ2-3	16	CASSRTSGLSTDTQYF	TGCGCCAGCAGCCGGACTAGCGGCCTATCCACAGATACGCAGTATTTT
NA	TRBV6-1	TRBD2	TRBJ2-3	15	CASSEGGGAPDTQYF	TGTGCCAGCAGTGAAGGCGGGGGGGCCCCAGATACGCAGTATTTT
NA	TRBV7-9	TRBD1	TRBJ1-1	15	CASSPRGQGNTEAFF	TGTGCCAGCAGCCCTAGAGGACAGGGGAACACTGAAGCTTTCTTT
NA	TRBV2	NA	TRBJ1-1	13	CASSKTENTEAFF	TGTGCCAGCAGCAAAACAGAGAACACTGAAGCTTTCTTT
NA	TRBV19	NA	TRBJ1-2	13	CASSVTRGPGYTF	TGTGCCAGTAGTGTTACAAGAGGCCCTGGCTACACCTTC
NA	TRBV7-6	NA	TRBJ2-7	16	CASSLKVRKFGDEQYF	TGTGCCAGCAGCTTAAAGGTCAGAAAGTTCGGGGACGAGCAGTACTTC
NA	TRBV30	NA	TRBJ2-7	13	CAWTPGAFYEQYF	TGTGCCTGGACCCCAGGGGCCTTCTACGAGCAGTACTTC
once	TRBV4-3	NA	TRBJ1-1	16	CASSQDTGVPNTEAFF	TGCGCCAGCAGCCAAGACACCGGGGTCCCGAACACTGAAGCTTTCTTT
NA	TRBV6-1	NA	TRBJ1-5	12	CASSQRQAAQHF	TGTGCCAGCAGCCAAAGACAGGCCGCCCAGCATTTT